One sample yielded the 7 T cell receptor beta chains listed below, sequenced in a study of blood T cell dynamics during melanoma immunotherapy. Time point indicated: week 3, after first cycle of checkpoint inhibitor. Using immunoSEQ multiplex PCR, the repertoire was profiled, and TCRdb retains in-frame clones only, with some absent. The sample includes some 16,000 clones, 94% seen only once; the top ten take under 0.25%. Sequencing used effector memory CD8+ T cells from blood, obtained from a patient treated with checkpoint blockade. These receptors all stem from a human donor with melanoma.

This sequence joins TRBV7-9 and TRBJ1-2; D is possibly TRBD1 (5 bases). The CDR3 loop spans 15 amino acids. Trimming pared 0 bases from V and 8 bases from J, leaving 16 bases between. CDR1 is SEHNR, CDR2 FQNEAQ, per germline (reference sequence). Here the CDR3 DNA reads TGTGCCAGCAGCTTAGCGCTAGGCAGGGAGGGCGGCTACACCTTC. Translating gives CASSLALGREGGYTF.

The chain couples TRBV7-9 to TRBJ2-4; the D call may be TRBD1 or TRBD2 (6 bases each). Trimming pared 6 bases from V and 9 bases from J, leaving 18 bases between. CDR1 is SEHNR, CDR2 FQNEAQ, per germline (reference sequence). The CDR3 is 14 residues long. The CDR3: CASRRRGEEGIQYF. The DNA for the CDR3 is TGTGCCAGCAGGCGAAGGGGGGAGGAGGGCATTCAGTACTTC.

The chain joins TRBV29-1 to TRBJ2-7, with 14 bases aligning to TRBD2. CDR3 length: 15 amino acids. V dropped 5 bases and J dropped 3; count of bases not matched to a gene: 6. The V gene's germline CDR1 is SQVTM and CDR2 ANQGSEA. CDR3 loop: CSVQTGLAGDYEQYF. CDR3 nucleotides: TGCAGCGTTCAAACGGGACTAGCGGGGGACTACGAGCAGTACTTC.

The CDR3 spells CASSPPPGVQETQYF. The CDR3 region has the DNA TGTGCCAGCAGCCCTCCCCCGGGGGTACAAGAGACCCAGTACTTC. The chain links TRBV9 to TRBJ2-5; maybe TRBD2 (6 bases). The germline CDR1 and CDR2 sequences are SGDLS and YYNGEE. The CDR3 contains 15 residues. V lost 4 bases and J 2 bases, leaving 15 bases between the germline ends. Complete variable domain (other parts from reference TRBV9 and TRBJ2-5): DSGVTQTPKHLITATGQRVTLRCSPRSGDLSVYWYQQSLDQGLQFLIQYYNGEERAKGNILERFSAQQFPDLHSELNLSSLELGDSALYFCASSPPPGVQETQYFGPGTRLLVL.

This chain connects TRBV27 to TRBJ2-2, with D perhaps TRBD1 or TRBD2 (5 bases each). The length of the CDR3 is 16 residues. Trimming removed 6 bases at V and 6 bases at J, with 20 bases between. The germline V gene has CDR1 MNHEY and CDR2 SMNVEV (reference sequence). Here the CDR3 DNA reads TGTGCCAGCAGCATCAGGGACCCAGTCCTATCCGGGGAGCTGTTTTTT. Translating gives CASSIRDPVLSGELFF.

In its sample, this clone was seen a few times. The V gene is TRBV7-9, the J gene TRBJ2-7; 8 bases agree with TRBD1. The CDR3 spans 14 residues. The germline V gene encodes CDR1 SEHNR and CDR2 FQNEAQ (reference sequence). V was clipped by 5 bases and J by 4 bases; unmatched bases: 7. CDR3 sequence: CASSARQGNYEQYF. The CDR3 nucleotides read TGTGCCAGCAGCGCCAGACAGGGGAATTACGAGCAGTACTTC.

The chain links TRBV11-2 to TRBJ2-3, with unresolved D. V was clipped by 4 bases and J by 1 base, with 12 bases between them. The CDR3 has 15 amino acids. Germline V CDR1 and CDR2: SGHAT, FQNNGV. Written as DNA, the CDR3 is TGTGCCAGCAGCTCCGTTTTGCCAGGCACAGATACGCAGTATTTT. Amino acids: CASSSVLPGTDTQYF.